This is a list of T cell receptor beta chains from one sample in a study of T cell repertoires in cytomegalovirus infection. The antigens these receptors bind are not known. One entry per CDR3 protein, called by TCRdb with MiXCR from the reads. The sample lists 310,000 or so distinct CDR3 sequences, 20% to 30% occurring once. Sample: cultured PBMCs, taken from culture after CMV antigen stimulation. Receptor source: a human donor in good health (CMV status not recorded). Some clones in this sample may be carry-over from other donors' samples. Both conserved end residues are part of each CDR3. The D gene is left open where the match is weak. The size field is filled for only some rows; it gives once, few, many or a size class.

J: TRBJ1-2; V: TRBV7-2; size: many; D: -; DNA: TGTGCCAGCAGCCCCGGATCGGGGGGCGGCTACACCTTC; CDR3: CASSPGSGGGYTF
J: TRBJ2-1; V: TRBV7-2; size: many; D: TRBD2; DNA: TGTGCCAGCAGCCCCGTGGGGGCGGGAGGGTATGACAATGAGCAGTTCTTC; CDR3: CASSPVGAGGYDNEQFF
J: TRBJ2-1; V: TRBV6-2/TRBV6-3; size: few; D: TRBD2; DNA: TGTGCCAGCACTCCCGGGACTAGCGGGAGTATTTACTACAATGAGCAGTTCTTC; CDR3: CASTPGTSGSIYYNEQFF
J: TRBJ1-2; V: TRBV4-3; size: few; D: TRBD1; DNA: TGCGCCAGCAGCCAAGGCCGGCAGGGGGCTGGTGGCTACACCTTC; CDR3: CASSQGRQGAGGYTF
J: TRBJ2-3; V: TRBV12-3/TRBV12-4; size: -; D: -; DNA: TGTGCCAGCAGTCGTGGAGTTGACACAGATACGCAGTATTTT; CDR3: CASSRGVDTDTQYF
J: TRBJ2-1; V: TRBV6-1; size: many; D: -; DNA: TGTGCCAGCAGCCCCGGGACAAAGTACAATGAGCAGTTCTTC; CDR3: CASSPGTKYNEQFF
J: TRBJ2-1; V: TRBV11-3; size: -; D: TRBD2; DNA: TGTGCCAGCAGCCCTAGCGGGAGGATTGGTGATGAGCAGTTCTTC; CDR3: CASSPSGRIGDEQFF
J: TRBJ2-7; V: TRBV7-2; size: many; D: -; DNA: TGTGCCAGCAGCTTCAATGACAGATTATACGAGCAGTACTTC; CDR3: CASSFNDRLYEQYF
J: TRBJ2-2; V: TRBV28; size: few; D: TRBD1; DNA: TGTGCCAGCAGTACGACAGGGCTCACCGGGGAGCTGTTTTTT; CDR3: CASSTTGLTGELFF
J: TRBJ1-1; V: TRBV12-3/TRBV12-4; size: -; D: -; DNA: TGTGCCAGCAGTTTTGCACCGAACACTGAAGCTTTCTTT; CDR3: CASSFAPNTEAFF
J: TRBJ1-1; V: TRBV7-9; size: -; D: -; DNA: TGTGCCAGCAGCTTTGGTGGAGCTGTGAACACTGAAGCTTTCTTT; CDR3: CASSFGGAVNTEAFF
J: TRBJ2-7; V: TRBV11-2; size: many; D: TRBD2; DNA: TGTGCCAGCAGCTTAACCTCTAGCGGGGCCGTCTACGAGCAGTACTTC; CDR3: CASSLTSSGAVYEQYF
J: TRBJ1-1; V: TRBV19; size: few; D: -; DNA: TGTGCCAGTAACCTCGGGAAGAACACTGAAGCTTTCTTT; CDR3: CASNLGKNTEAFF
J: TRBJ1-2; V: TRBV27; size: -; D: TRBD1; DNA: TGTGCCAGCAGTTTTCACCGGGACAGGGCTTTGGGCTACACCTTC; CDR3: CASSFHRDRALGYTF
J: TRBJ2-1; V: TRBV6-2/TRBV6-3; size: -; D: TRBD1; DNA: TGTGCCAGCAGGTTGGGGACAGGGGCGCTCAGTGAGCAGTTCTTC; CDR3: CASRLGTGALSEQFF
J: TRBJ2-1; V: TRBV7-2; size: -; D: TRBD2; DNA: TGTGCCAGCAGGGTTAGCGGGAGGTCCTACAATGAGCAGTTCTTC; CDR3: CASRVSGRSYNEQFF
J: TRBJ1-6; V: TRBV7-2; size: few; D: -; DNA: TGTGCCAGCAGCCCAGGGGCCAATTCACCCCTCCACTTT; CDR3: CASSPGANSPLHF
J: TRBJ2-1; V: TRBV7-2; size: many; D: TRBD2; DNA: TGTGCCAGCAGCTCGCGGACTAGCGGGATATCCTACAATGAGCAGTTCTTC; CDR3: CASSSRTSGISYNEQFF
J: TRBJ2-1; V: TRBV7-3; size: many; D: TRBD2; DNA: TGTGCCAGCAGCCCACTAGCGGTAGCTTCCAATGAGCAGTTCTTC; CDR3: CASSPLAVASNEQFF
J: TRBJ2-7; V: TRBV7-2; size: many; D: TRBD2; DNA: TGTGCCAGCAGATCGCGAGCGGGAGGGCCAGATGAGCAGTACTTC; CDR3: CASRSRAGGPDEQYF
J: TRBJ2-3; V: TRBV11-2; size: -; D: -; DNA: TGTGCCAGCAGCTTAGAACGGGAGAGGGATTCGGGAGATACGCAGTATTTT; CDR3: CASSLERERDSGDTQYF
J: TRBJ2-2; V: TRBV19; size: few; D: TRBD1; DNA: TGTGCCAGTAGTATGGTCCAGGGGGCGAACACCGGGGAGCTGTTTTTT; CDR3: CASSMVQGANTGELFF
J: TRBJ2-7; V: TRBV19; size: -; D: -; DNA: TGTGCCAGTAGTATAGGCCAGGGGATGGTTATCTACGAGCAGTACTTC; CDR3: CASSIGQGMVIYEQYF
J: TRBJ2-1; V: TRBV7-2; size: many; D: TRBD2; DNA: TGTGCCAGCAGCCTTACTAGCGGGAGGACGTTTGATGAGCAGTTCTTC; CDR3: CASSLTSGRTFDEQFF
J: TRBJ1-2; V: TRBV29-1; size: -; D: -; DNA: TGCAGCGTTGTTTGGGGGACTAACTATGGCTACACCTTC; CDR3: CSVVWGTNYGYTF
J: TRBJ1-2; V: TRBV7-2; size: many; D: -; DNA: TGTGCCAGCAGCTCTCACCCGGACAGTATTGTCTATGGCTACACCTTC; CDR3: CASSSHPDSIVYGYTF
J: TRBJ1-1; V: TRBV20-1; size: -; D: -; DNA: TGCAGTGCTAGGGGAGACGGGGGGATCACTGAAGCTTTCTTT; CDR3: CSARGDGGITEAFF
J: TRBJ2-7; V: TRBV7-9; size: few; D: -; DNA: TGTGCCAGCAGCTTGTGGGACGAGCAGTACTTC; CDR3: CASSLWDEQYF
J: TRBJ2-1; V: TRBV9; size: -; D: -; DNA: TGTGCCAGCAGTAGTAGACTATACAATGAGCAGTTCTTC; CDR3: CASSSRLYNEQFF
J: TRBJ2-1; V: TRBV27; size: few; D: -; DNA: TGTGCCAGCAGTTCACCACTAGGGCTAGGGCACAATGAGCAGTTCTTC; CDR3: CASSSPLGLGHNEQFF
J: TRBJ2-3; V: TRBV7-8; size: many; D: TRBD1; DNA: TGTGCCAGCAGCGCGATTCCGGGACAGGGCGTCACAGATACGCAGTATTTT; CDR3: CASSAIPGQGVTDTQYF
J: TRBJ2-7; V: TRBV2; size: -; D: TRBD2; DNA: TGTGCCAGCAGTATAGCGGGAGAAGGCTACGAGCAGTACTTC; CDR3: CASSIAGEGYEQYF
J: TRBJ2-3; V: TRBV5-1; size: -; D: TRBD2; DNA: TGCGCCAGCAGCTTGGAGCGGGAGGCGAACACAGATACGCAGTATTTT; CDR3: CASSLEREANTDTQYF
J: TRBJ2-5; V: TRBV12-3/TRBV12-4; size: few; D: TRBD1; DNA: TGTGCCAGCACCTCAAGAGGGGGCGAAGAGACCCAGTACTTC; CDR3: CASTSRGGEETQYF
J: TRBJ1-1; V: TRBV7-8; size: few; D: -; DNA: TGTGCCAGCAGCGTACAGGAGTCGGCGGGGAACACTGAAGCTTTCTTT; CDR3: CASSVQESAGNTEAFF
J: TRBJ2-1; V: TRBV6-5; size: -; D: TRBD1; DNA: TGTGCCAGCAGTTCCAAATGGGCCGGACAGGCCAACAATGAGCAGTTCTTC; CDR3: CASSSKWAGQANNEQFF
J: TRBJ1-1; V: TRBV4-3; size: many; D: -; DNA: TGCGCCAGCAGCCAAGAAATGGGAGAGGTCTCCGAAGCTTTCTTT; CDR3: CASSQEMGEVSEAFF
J: TRBJ2-5; V: TRBV20-1; size: -; D: -; DNA: TGCAGTGCAATGGGACTGGGTGGCGAGACCCAGTACTTC; CDR3: CSAMGLGGETQYF
J: TRBJ2-1; V: TRBV2; size: few; D: -; DNA: TGTGCCAGCAGTCGGAGGTCTGGTATCGATGAGCAGTTCTTC; CDR3: CASSRRSGIDEQFF
J: TRBJ2-1; V: TRBV7-2; size: medium-sized; D: -; DNA: TGTGCCAGCAGGGGCAGTTTTAGCTCCTACAATGAGCAGTTCTTC; CDR3: CASRGSFSSYNEQFF
J: TRBJ2-1; V: TRBV5-4; size: -; D: TRBD1; DNA: TGTGCCAGCAGCGTAACGCAGGGGGTTGTCAATGAGCAGTTCTTC; CDR3: CASSVTQGVVNEQFF
J: TRBJ1-2; V: TRBV10-3; size: -; D: -; DNA: TGTGCCATCAGTCATCGGCTGACCCACCCCGGCGGGATCTATGGCTACACCTTC; CDR3: CAISHRLTHPGGIYGYTF
J: TRBJ1-4; V: TRBV28; size: -; D: -; DNA: TGTGCCAGCAGCGAGGCGTCCGAGTGGGAACTGTTTTTT; CDR3: CASSEASEWELFF
J: TRBJ1-5; V: TRBV7-2; size: -; D: -; DNA: TGTGCCAGCAGCTCTGGGACAAGCAATCGGCCCCAGCATTTT; CDR3: CASSSGTSNRPQHF
J: TRBJ2-3; V: TRBV10-2; size: -; D: -; DNA: TGCGCCAGCAGTGAGACTACTTCAGACACAGATACGCAGTATTTT; CDR3: CASSETTSDTDTQYF
J: TRBJ2-3; V: TRBV6-2/TRBV6-3; size: -; D: -; DNA: TGTGCCAGCAGTTACTCGAGTAGCGCTCTTGGCACAGATACGCAGTATTTT; CDR3: CASSYSSSALGTDTQYF
J: TRBJ1-1; V: TRBV12-3/TRBV12-4; size: -; D: -; DNA: TGTGCCAGCAGACCACCCAACCCCAACACTGAAGCTTTCTTT; CDR3: CASRPPNPNTEAFF
J: TRBJ1-6; V: TRBV4-1; size: -; D: TRBD1; DNA: TGCGCCAGCAGCCAAGATGGGACAGGCTTGAATAATTCACCCCTCCACTTT; CDR3: CASSQDGTGLNNSPLHF
J: TRBJ1-6; V: TRBV6-5; size: -; D: -; DNA: TGTGCCAGCAGTTACGGGAGGGTCGGAGTTGATTCACCCCTCCACTTT; CDR3: CASSYGRVGVDSPLHF
J: TRBJ2-1; V: TRBV5-1; size: -; D: -; DNA: TGCGCCAGCAATGGGGGGACAGTAAAATACAATGAGCAGTTCTTC; CDR3: CASNGGTVKYNEQFF
J: TRBJ1-3; V: TRBV5-1; size: -; D: -; DNA: TGCGCCAGCAGCTTGGATCCTCTAAACACCATATATTTT; CDR3: CASSLDPLNTIYF
J: TRBJ2-3; V: TRBV4-3; size: few; D: TRBD2; DNA: TGCGCCAGCAGCCAAGAGGGGGGACTAGCGGGACCAGATACGCAGTATTTT; CDR3: CASSQEGGLAGPDTQYF
J: TRBJ1-2; V: TRBV2; size: -; D: -; DNA: TGTGCCAGCAGCCCCTGGGAGGCCGCTAACTATGGCTACAACTTC; CDR3: CASSPWEAANYGYNF
J: TRBJ2-3; V: TRBV28; size: few; D: TRBD2; DNA: TGTGCCAGCAGGTTGAGGACTAGCGGGAACGGAGATACGCAGTATTTT; CDR3: CASRLRTSGNGDTQYF
J: TRBJ2-1; V: TRBV3-1; size: -; D: -; DNA: TGTGCCAGCAGCCAAGATTGGGGCTCTAACAATGAGCAGTTCTTC; CDR3: CASSQDWGSNNEQFF
J: TRBJ2-1; V: TRBV19; size: few; D: -; DNA: TGTGCCAGTAGTCCCCAGGACAAGGGGGGGAATGAGCAGTTCTTC; CDR3: CASSPQDKGGNEQFF
J: TRBJ1-5; V: TRBV28; size: few; D: -; DNA: TGTGCCAGCAGGCCAAAACAGGGATGGTTTCAGCCCCAGCATTTT; CDR3: CASRPKQGWFQPQHF
J: TRBJ1-2; V: TRBV6-5; size: -; D: -; DNA: TGTGCCAGCAGTCCCCCGCAGGGAGGCCGTCTTCTGGTCTTC; CDR3: CASSPPQGGRLLVF
J: TRBJ2-3; V: TRBV10-2; size: many; D: -; DNA: TGCGCCAGCCTTGGGCCCGTCACAGATACGCAGTATTTT; CDR3: CASLGPVTDTQYF
J: TRBJ2-4; V: TRBV4-1; size: few; D: -; DNA: TGCGCCAGCAGCCAAGCCGGGACAACCAAAAACATTCAGTACTTC; CDR3: CASSQAGTTKNIQYF